The clone carrying this TCR beta chain has more than one count but fewer than ten. Its antigen is as yet unknown. Using its own MiXCR run on the RT-PCR reads, TCRdb lists one record per CDR3 protein. Of 450,000 to 600,000 distinct CDR3 sequences in the sample, 15% to 20% were seen once. The CDR3 has 16 residues. Deletions cut 2 bases from V and 3 bases from J, with 16 bases between. CDR1 is MNHEY and CDR2 is SVGEGT in the germline V gene. The data stem from a study of response to subunit inactivated influenza vaccine. Overall study results and limits: Authors proposed each seasonal influenza vaccination draws in few new T cells.

The chain recombines TRBV6-2 or TRBV6-3 with TRBJ1-2; unclear D gene. The starting material was CD4+ T cells sorted from PBMCs, obtained less than 25 months after vaccination. This clonotype was sampled from a man between 50 and 70 years old who received an inactivated influenza vaccine. DNA for the CDR3: TGTGCCAGCAGTTACATTTTATTAGGCATGGACTATGGCTACACCTTC. As protein: CASSYILLGMDYGYTF.